A single T cell receptor (beta chain) is shown here with its context. Its antigen remains unidentified. The entry originates in a study of response to subunit inactivated influenza vaccine. Study-level findings and limits: Each seasonal influenza vaccination, the authors suggested, recruits few new T cells.

This CDR3 has 15 residues. Trimming stripped 1 base from V and 1 base from J, with 11 bases between. The germline V gene encodes CDR1 SGHAT and CDR2 FQNNGV. Each CDR3 protein is one row after TCRdb ran MiXCR on the RT-PCR reads. The sample includes about 520,000 distinct CDR3 sequences, 6.5% to 8% of them seen just once. This TCR was recovered from a man between 50 and 75 years old who received an inactivated influenza vaccine. Here the sequenced sample was PBMCs from blood, taken about 24 months after vaccination. The chain links TRBV11-2 to TRBJ2-7; no firm D call. CDR3 residues: CASSLVGSISYEQYF. The DNA for the CDR3 is TGTGCCAGCAGCTTAGTTGGCAGTATATCCTACGAGCAGTACTTC.